Shown below are 31 T cell receptor beta chains from a single sample sequenced in a study of regulatory T cells in long-lasting Graves disease. Time point indicated: newly diagnosed GD, antithyroid drugs for less than 3 months. RNA extracted from PBMCs served as the sequencing template. Building the TCR beta libraries relied on iRepertoire HTBI primers, and CDR3 regions underwent Arm-PCR. TCRdb processed the multiplex PCR reads anew with MiXCR; each CDR3 protein has one entry. The repertoire includes roughly 410,000 distinct CDR3 sequences, approximately 15% of them detected once, and about 8% sits in the top ten. The data also belong to a second study, concerning T cells in Graves' hyperthyroidism and ophthalmopathy.

Here the sequenced sample was peripheral blood mononuclear cells (PBMCs), taken at new diagnosis, from a patient treated with antithyroid drugs. The receptors were sampled from a woman aged 40-49 years with Graves disease.

With regard to this clonotype: This clone may be a read error of a much larger clone one base away. This sequence joins TRBV6-1 and TRBJ2-1, with 8 bases identical to TRBD1. Germline V lookup: CDR1 MNHNS, CDR2 SASEGT. The V gene end was trimmed by 6 bases and the J gene end by 0 bases; junction bases not matched to a gene: 4. The CDR3 totals 15 residues. The CDR3 coding sequence is TGTGCCAGCAGATGGGACAGGAGCTCCTACAATGAGCAGTTCTTC. Protein: CASRWDRSSYNEQFF.

This clonotype came up a few times. This rearrangement joins TRBV7-3 to TRBJ2-2; 8 bases align to TRBD2. Germline V gene sequence: CDR1 SGHTA, CDR2 FQGTGA. The CDR3 runs to 17 residues. J gave up 0 bases and V 5 bases, and 8 bases lay outside the gene matches. DNA of the CDR3: TGTGCCAGCAGCCCTATAGCGGGGCCCGCGAACACCGGGGAGCTGTTTTTT. Its translation is CASSPIAGPANTGELFF.

On this clonotype itself: A much larger clone sits a single nucleotide away, making a read error possible. The genes are TRBV2 and TRBJ2-6; TRBD1 might be the D (5 bases). This CDR3 is built from 14 residues. In germline, CDR1 is SNHLY, CDR2 FYNNEI. Trimming pared 3 bases from V and 2 bases from J, leaving 5 bases between. DNA for the CDR3: TGTGCCAGCAGTGAGGGGCCTGGGGCCAACGTCCTGACTTTC. Residues: CASSEGPGANVLTF.

This rearrangement joins TRBV6-5 to TRBJ2-6, with TRBD1 identical over 8 bases. J was trimmed by 1 base and V by 4 bases; bases with no gene match: 6. CDR1 is MNHEY, CDR2 SVGAGI, per germline. The CDR3 is made up of 17 amino acids. CDR3 residues: CASSFRTGRSGANVLTF. Written as DNA, the CDR3 is TGTGCCAGCAGTTTTCGGACAGGGAGGTCTGGGGCCAACGTCCTGACTTTC.

On this clonotype itself: A far larger clone is off by one base, so a read error is likely. Since the CDR3 does not end with the conserved phenylalanine or tryptophan, this likely comes from a read error. The chain has TRBV9 and TRBJ2-5; the D is unclear. Germline CDR1 is SGDLS and CDR2 is YYNGEE. Deletions cut 5 bases from V and 1 base from J, with 9 bases between. The CDR3 extends over 13 amino acids. The CDR3 reads CASSESVQETQYL. Written as DNA, the CDR3 is TGTGCCAGCAGTGAATCAGTCCAAGAGACCCAGTACTTG.

This clonotype has ten or more counts. The chain carries TRBV12-3 or TRBV12-4 and TRBJ1-1; D ambiguous. V gave up 7 bases and J gave up 0 bases, with 6 bases separating them. The CDR3 runs 12 residues. CDR3 sequence: CASTRMNTEAFF. The CDR3 region has the DNA TGTGCCAGCACCCGTATGAACACTGAAGCTTTCTTT.

This clonotype has a count of ten or more. The chain carries TRBV28 and TRBJ2-2; weak D call: TRBD2 (5 bases). In germline, CDR1 is MDHEN, CDR2 SYDVKM. The CDR3 extends over 16 amino acids. V lost 5 bases and J 5 bases, leaving 18 bases between the germline ends. CDR3 DNA sequence: TGTGCCAGCAGTCCCCTGGGTAGCGTAAGGACCGGGGAGCTGTTTTTT. Translation gives CASSPLGSVRTGELFF.

The sample holds a few counts of this clonotype. The CDR3 DNA is TGCAGCGTTGCTCCGGCACCCTACGAGCAGTACTTC. Amino acids: CSVAPAPYEQYF. The gene calls are TRBV29-1 and TRBJ2-7; D uncertain. Germline lookup yields CDR1 SQVTM and CDR2 ANQGSEA. V was clipped by 4 bases and J by 2 bases, with 9 bases between them. CDR3 size: 12 residues.

This clonotype was seen only a few times. The genes are TRBV4-1 and TRBJ2-1, with D possibly being TRBD1 or TRBD2 (5 bases each). The V end was cut by 3 bases, the J end by 2 bases, with 20 bases between. The CDR3 contains 18 residues. Germline-derived CDR1 and CDR2 are MGHRA and YSYEKL. Here the CDR3 reads CASSHYVRGDPTYNEQFF. The CDR3 DNA sequence: TGCGCCAGCAGCCACTACGTCAGAGGGGACCCAACCTACAATGAGCAGTTCTTC.

The sample holds many counts of this clonotype. This chain connects TRBV9 to TRBJ2-1; D remains unclear. Germline assignment: CDR1 SGDLS and CDR2 YYNGEE. V was trimmed by 3 bases and J by 8 bases, leaving 21 bases between them. This CDR3 has 16 amino acids. This chain's CDR3 is CASSDSDRTGWDEQFF. As DNA, the CDR3 is TGTGCCAGCAGCGATAGTGATAGAACGGGTTGGGATGAGCAGTTCTTC.

Ten or more counts support this clonotype. V is TRBV14 and J is TRBJ2-1; TRBD2 agrees at 7 bases. Trimming removed 2 bases from V and 0 bases from J; junction bases left unmatched: 7. The germline V gene has CDR1 SGHDN and CDR2 FVKESK. The CDR3 sequence is 17 residues long. The CDR3 protein is CASSQTLAGVSYNEQFF. CDR3 sequence (DNA): TGTGCCAGCAGCCAAACATTAGCGGGCGTCTCCTACAATGAGCAGTTCTTC.

This clonotype was observed at least ten times. This chain joins TRBV30 and TRBJ2-5; 8 nucleotides align to TRBD1. Looked up from germline, CDR1 is GTSNPN and CDR2 is SVGIG (reference sequence). CDR3 size: 13 residues. The trim removed 6 bases at V and 4 bases at J, leaving 7 bases unmatched. The CDR3 spells CACSRGLRETQYF. The CDR3 region has the DNA TGTGCCTGCTCCAGGGGGCTTAGAGAGACCCAGTACTTC. The full variable domain, with the rest looked up from reference TRBV30 and TRBJ2-5, is SQTIHQWPATLVQPVGSPLSLECTVEGTSNPNLYWYRQAAGRGLQLLFYSVGIGQISSEVPQNLSASRPQDRQFILSSKKLLLSDSGFYLCACSRGLRETQYFGPGTRLLVL.

This clonotype was counted at least ten times. The chain combines TRBV6-1 with TRBJ2-1; tentative D call: TRBD1 (5 bases). This CDR3 contains 11 residues. The V and J ends lost 7 bases and 10 bases respectively, with 11 bases between them. Germline assignment: CDR1 MNHNS and CDR2 SASEGT. The CDR3 reads CASTGHHEQFF. The CDR3 bases are TGTGCCAGCACAGGACACCACGAGCAGTTCTTC.

This clonotype was counted at least ten times. This rearrangement joins TRBV20-1 to TRBJ2-1; 15 nucleotides match TRBD2. The CDR3 loop spans 14 amino acids. V shed 6 bases and J 10 bases; nucleotides not matched to a gene: 7. Germline V CDR1 and CDR2: DFQATT, SNEGSKA (reference sequence). CDR3 protein: CSAWTSGRAREQFF. Written as DNA, the CDR3 is TGCAGTGCCTGGACTAGCGGGAGGGCCAGGGAGCAGTTCTTC.

At least ten counts were recorded for this clonotype. The chain uses TRBV7-8 and TRBJ2-3; perhaps TRBD2 as D (6 bases). Germline V gives CDR1 SGHVS, CDR2 FQNEAQ. Trimming took off 6 bases at V and 6 bases at J, with 13 bases between the two ends. This CDR3 region has 13 residues. The CDR3 loop reads CASRPGREDTQYF. The CDR3 nucleotides read TGTGCCAGCAGACCTGGACGGGAGGATACGCAGTATTTT.

V is TRBV7-9 and J is TRBJ2-1; TRBD2 matches 12 bases. Germline values: CDR1 SEHNR, CDR2 FQNEAQ (reference sequence). This CDR3 is 15 amino acids long. V shed 5 bases, J shed 9 bases, and the junction held 8 bases outside the gene matches. The CDR3 is CASSILAGGLSEQFF. CDR3 bases: TGTGCCAGCAGCATACTAGCGGGAGGTTTGAGTGAGCAGTTCTTC.

In DNA form, the CDR3 reads TGTGCCAGCAGTTACCTAGCGGGGGGGGTCTACGAGCAGTACTTC. Translation: CASSYLAGGVYEQYF. V gene TRBV6-5 combines with J gene TRBJ2-7, with 12 positions matching TRBD2. Looked up from germline, CDR1 is MNHEY and CDR2 is SVGAGI. The CDR3 runs to 15 residues. Trimming removed 2 bases from V and 3 bases from J; junction bases left unmatched: 2.

This clonotype has a count of ten or more. This rearrangement joins TRBV4-1 to TRBJ1-1; 7 positions agree with TRBD1. The CDR3 contains 15 residues. Germline lookup yields CDR1 MGHRA and CDR2 YSYEKL. Trimming removed 0 bases from V and 11 bases from J; junction bases left unmatched: 12. The CDR3 here is CASSQEGRQGPGAFF. For the CDR3, the DNA is TGCGCCAGCAGCCAAGAGGGGCGACAGGGTCCGGGGGCTTTCTTT.

This rearrangement joins TRBV13 to TRBJ2-7; D is ambiguous. The ends were cut back, 5 bases at V and 2 bases at J, with 16 bases in the middle. This CDR3 region has 15 residues. The V gene's germline CDR1 is PRHDT and CDR2 FYEKMQ (reference sequence). CDR3 DNA sequence: TGTGCCAGCAGCCCCCACGGATTCGGTGCCTACGAGCAGTACTTC. Protein: CASSPHGFGAYEQYF.

This clonotype was seen many times. V usage is TRBV10-2 and J usage is TRBJ2-7; 7 bases are a match to TRBD2. Losses at the gene ends were 3 bases for V and 0 bases for J; bases not matched to a gene: 8. The V gene's germline CDR1 is WSHSY and CDR2 SAAADI. The CDR3 has 16 amino acids. DNA of the CDR3: TGCGCCAGCAGTGATCTGGGCGGGAGATACTCCTACGAGCAGTACTTC. This gives the protein CASSDLGGRYSYEQYF.

This rearrangement joins TRBV7-9 to TRBJ2-2, with TRBD2 identical over 8 bases. The CDR3 covers 16 residues. Germline V CDR1 and CDR2: SEHNR, FQNEAQ (reference sequence). Unmatched junction bases numbered 8, after V lost 5 bases and J lost 3 bases. The DNA of the CDR3 is TGTGCCAGCAGCCCCTTTACTAGCGGCTACACCGGGGAGCTGTTTTTT. Amino acid sequence: CASSPFTSGYTGELFF.

This clonotype was seen repeatedly, ten times or more. V is TRBV2 and J is TRBJ2-3, with TRBD2 matching 16 bases. The V gene's germline CDR1 is SNHLY and CDR2 FYNNEI. This CDR3 spans 18 amino acids. V shed 8 bases and J 6 bases; nucleotides not matched to a gene: 14. CDR3 region: CASSAPGLAGGATDTQYF. Here the CDR3 DNA reads TGTGCCAGCTCTGCCCCGGGACTAGCGGGAGGGGCTACGGATACGCAGTATTTT.

This clonotype was observed at least ten times. The chain recombines TRBV5-1 with TRBJ2-5; D ambiguous. Germline V gene lookup returns CDR1 SGHRS and CDR2 YFSETQ. The V end was cut by 0 bases, the J end by 5 bases, with 8 bases between. There are 13 residues in the CDR3. CDR3 amino acids: CASSLEMVETQYF. DNA for the CDR3: TGCGCCAGCAGCTTGGAAATGGTCGAGACCCAGTACTTC.

In its sample, this clonotype was seen many times. The genes are TRBV20-1 and TRBJ1-1; D uncertain. The germline gives CDR1 DFQATT, CDR2 SNEGSKA (reference sequence). The V end was cut by 4 bases, the J end by 1 base, with 4 bases between. The CDR3 has 11 residues. The CDR3 loop is CSATWNTEAFF. The CDR3 region has the DNA TGCAGTGCTACTTGGAACACTGAAGCTTTCTTT.

The rearrangement links TRBV10-3 to TRBJ2-1; TRBD2 aligns across 10 bases. The CDR3 runs 14 residues. After removal of 11 bases from V and 6 bases from J, the junction contained 10 bases not matched to a gene. CDR1 ENHRY and CDR2 SYGVKD come from the germline V gene. The CDR3 region has the DNA TGTGCCTCCCAGACTGGGACTAGCGCCAATGAGCAGTTCTTC. It codes for CASQTGTSANEQFF.

The V and J genes are TRBV28 and TRBJ2-4; 8 bases match TRBD1. CDR1 is MDHEN and CDR2 is SYDVKM in the germline V gene. The CDR3 totals 18 residues. Losses at the gene ends were 6 bases for V and 0 bases for J; bases not matched to a gene: 13. The CDR3: CASSGTGLIQVAKNIQYF. The CDR3 nucleotides read TGTGCCAGCAGCGGGACAGGACTCATCCAGGTAGCCAAAAACATTCAGTACTTC.

This clonotype was observed at least ten times. The chain has TRBV7-9 and TRBJ2-3, with D possibly being TRBD2 (5 bases). The ends were cut back, 3 bases at V and 3 bases at J, with 10 bases in the middle. Germline V CDR1 and CDR2: SEHNR, FQNEAQ (reference sequence). CDR3 length: 14 amino acids. The DNA for the CDR3 is TGTGCCAGCAGCTTTAGAGGGCGTACAGATACGCAGTATTTT. Translation gives CASSFRGRTDTQYF.

A note on this clonotype: This sequence may be a read error, since a much larger clone differs from it by one base. The J gene is TRBJ1-1, the V gene TRBV28, with D perhaps TRBD1 (6 bases). CDR1 and CDR2 from the germline V gene are MDHEN and SYDVKM. CDR3 length equals 12 residues. The CDR3 DNA reads TGTGCCAGCAGACCGACAGGTATTGGAGCTCTCTTT. This codes for CASRPTGIGALF.

This clonotype was counted many times. V is TRBV7-2 and J is TRBJ2-5; TRBD1 matches 7 bases. The germline CDR1 and CDR2 sequences are SGHTA and FQGNSA. The CDR3 is 16 residues long. V was clipped by 1 base and J by 5 bases; unmatched bases: 10. The CDR3 DNA sequence: TGTGCCAGCAGCTTAGGGCACCAGGGGGACGGGGAGACCCAGTACTTC. It is translated as CASSLGHQGDGETQYF.

The chain has TRBV4-3 and TRBJ2-3; 8 bases are shared with TRBD2. V lost 1 base to trimming and J lost 7 bases; unmatched junction nucleotides: 10. CDR1 is LGHNA, CDR2 YSLEER, per germline. The CDR3 totals 16 residues. CDR3 sequence (DNA): TGCGCCAGCAGCCAAGGGACTAGCCTTACAATGAATACGCAGTATTTT. Its protein is CASSQGTSLTMNTQYF.

This clonotype has only a few counts. The CDR3 nucleotides are TGCAGTGCTAGGGGGGGACAGGGAGACGAGCAGTACTTC. Residues: CSARGGQGDEQYF. This chain links TRBV20-1 with TRBJ2-7; 9 nucleotides match TRBD1. Looked up from germline, CDR1 is DFQATT and CDR2 is SNEGSKA (reference sequence). The ends lost 3 bases at V and 5 bases at J; junction bases unmatched: 5. CDR3 size: 13 residues.